This record looks at one T cell receptor beta chain sequence and its context. Clones were read by immunoSEQ multiplex PCR, and TCRdb kept only the in-frame ones, dropping some. The data show around 200,000 clones, under 90% seen once. Deletions cut 0 bases from V and 8 bases from J, with 11 bases between. Germline CDR1 reads SGDLS; CDR2 reads YYNGEE. There are 13 residues in the CDR3. This entry comes from a study of blood T cell repertoires in COVID-19. Study background: The United States, Italy and Spain provided the acute and convalescent COVID-19 samples.

The sequenced sample consisted of peripheral blood. This sequence joins TRBV9 and TRBJ1-2; no definite D call. The receptor was isolated from a man aged 45 to 65 with acute or convalescent COVID-19. The CDR3 loop reads CASSVVETSGYTF. The CDR3, as DNA: TGTGCCAGCAGCGTAGTGGAGACTAGCGGCTACACCTTC.